By sample share, the clone carrying this T cell receptor (beta chain) is medium-sized (0.01 to 0.1%). This record comes from a study of radiation and T cells in renal cell carcinoma. The trim removed 2 bases at V and 3 bases at J, leaving 7 bases unmatched. The CDR3 runs to 18 residues. The germline V gene has CDR1 SGHRS and CDR2 YFSETQ. Treatment here: 15 Gy SBRT to primary tumor, nephrectomy 4 weeks later. Here immunoSEQ multiplex PCR was the method, and the copy in TCRdb shows in-frame clones only, minus some. Here the sample spans about 12,000 clones, around 35% being singletons. Specimen: tumor tissue, collected from a patient whose treatment included radiotherapy and nephrectomy. This clonotype was obtained from a man in his fifties or sixties with renal cell carcinoma. J is TRBJ2-1 and V is TRBV5-1, with 14 bases that match TRBD2. The CDR3 loop reads CASSLGTSGGSGYNEQFF. As DNA, the CDR3 is TGCGCCAGCAGCTTAGGGACTAGCGGGGGTTCGGGCTACAATGAGCAGTTCTTC. The entire variable domain, with the rest obtained from reference TRBV5-1 and TRBJ2-1, is as follows: KAGVTQTPRYLIKTRGQQVTLSCSPISGHRSVSWYQQTPGQGLQFLFEYFSETQRNKGNFPGRFSGRQFSNSRSEMNVSTLELGDSALYLCASSLGTSGGSGYNEQFFGPGTRLTVL.